One sample yielded the 3 T cell receptor beta chains listed below, sequenced in a study of cytomegalovirus exposure and HLA in healthy donors. The PCR made use of 60 Vbeta and 13 Jbeta primers. Only in-frame clones appear in the TCRdb table, and some are missing; sequencing was by immunoSEQ multiplex PCR. The sample consists of under 200,000 clones, over 75% of them appearing once. The sequenced sample consisted of PBMCs. Receptors were obtained from a woman in her 50s in good health and CMV-seronegative.

V usage is TRBV27 and J usage is TRBJ1-5, with TRBD1 as a possible D gene (6 bases). The CDR3 covers 17 residues. Germline CDR1 MNHEY, CDR2 SMNVEV (reference sequence). Trimming pared 3 bases from V and 4 bases from J, leaving 19 bases between. The chain's CDR3 is CASSLVRPDSVNQPQHF. In DNA form, the CDR3 reads TGTGCCAGCAGTTTGGTCCGTCCGGACAGCGTTAATCAGCCCCAGCATTTT.

V gene TRBV7-9 combines with J gene TRBJ2-2, with 8 positions matching TRBD1. The CDR3 runs to 16 residues. Germline V gene data show CDR1 as SEHNR and CDR2 as FQNEAQ (reference sequence). V trimming: 4 bases; J trimming: 5 bases; junction bases outside the gene matches: 9. The CDR3 protein is CASSSDPRGQTGELFF. For the CDR3, the DNA is TGTGCCAGCAGCTCCGACCCCAGGGGGCAGACCGGGGAGCTGTTTTTT.

The gene calls are TRBV13 and TRBJ2-7, with 11 nucleotides matching TRBD2. Germline V gives CDR1 PRHDT, CDR2 FYEKMQ (reference sequence). V lost 8 bases and J lost 4; bases outside the gene matches: 13. This CDR3 comprises 16 residues. The CDR3 DNA reads TGTGCCAGCTTTAAGGGGTCTAGCGGGAGGTTATACGAGCAGTACTTC. This sequence encodes CASFKGSSGRLYEQYF.